These 32 T cell receptor beta chains share one sample of origin, sequenced in a study of shared clonotypes between healthy human individuals. Repertoires were generated with immunoSEQ multiplex PCR, while TCRdb's copy carries only in-frame clones and drops some. The sample has around 750,000 clones, around 72% seen once. The sample was memory CD4+ T cells sorted from blood. Subset described: CD45RA-negative fraction. The receptors here all came from a woman aged 25-40 years in good health.

This sequence joins TRBV5-1 and TRBJ2-1; 7 bases are shared with TRBD2. The CDR3 extends over 16 amino acids. Looked up from germline, CDR1 is SGHRS and CDR2 is YFSETQ. The V and J ends lost 4 bases and 2 bases, in that order; junction bases with no gene match: 9. The CDR3 sequence is CASSLRAGETYNEQFF. The CDR3 DNA follows: TGCGCCAGCAGCCTACGTGCGGGAGAGACCTACAATGAGCAGTTCTTC.

V and J are TRBV4-1 and TRBJ2-5, with 7 bases identical to TRBD2. Germline V lookup: CDR1 MGHRA, CDR2 YSYEKL. V shed 4 bases and J 2 bases; nucleotides not matched to a gene: 13. The CDR3 totals 17 residues. In DNA, the CDR3 is TGCGCCAGCAGCCCGGGGGGTGGGGAGCCAGGGCAAGAGACCCAGTACTTC. It translates to CASSPGGGEPGQETQYF.

The chain is built from TRBV6-5 and TRBJ1-4; 9 positions agree with TRBD1. CDR3 size: 15 residues. Unmatched junction bases numbered 4, after V lost 0 bases and J lost 8 bases. Per germline, CDR1 MNHEY and CDR2 SVGAGI. The CDR3 DNA follows: TGTGCCAGCAGTTACTCGACAGGGGGTACGGAAAAACTGTTTTTT. This translates into CASSYSTGGTEKLFF.

The chain couples TRBV10-2 to TRBJ1-3; D is undetermined. The germline gives CDR1 WSHSY, CDR2 SAAADI. The CDR3 loop spans 16 amino acids. The V gene lost 5 bases and the J gene lost 1 base, with 15 bases spanning the gap. The CDR3 DNA sequence: TGCGCCAGCAGTACAAGTTTGTCTGAATCTGGAAACACCATATATTTT. Amino acids: CASSTSLSESGNTIYF.

This clone was counted a single time. This sequence joins TRBV5-1 and TRBJ2-3; 7 bases map to TRBD1. Germline loops: CDR1 SGHRS, CDR2 YFSETQ. This CDR3 spans 15 amino acids. The J segment lost 4 bases and the V segment lost 4 bases, leaving 9 bases of the junction unmatched. The CDR3 bases are TGCGCCAGCAGCCCGACAGGGCAAGGGGCAGATACGCAGTATTTT. The encoded protein is CASSPTGQGADTQYF.

This sequence joins TRBV15 and TRBJ2-3; D possibly corresponds to TRBD2 (5 bases). Per the germline V gene, CDR1 is LNHNV and CDR2 is YYDKDF (reference sequence). V was cut by 0 bases and J by 2 bases, with 12 bases left in between. The CDR3 covers 16 residues. The CDR3: CATSRETSANTDTQYF. The CDR3 DNA reads as TGTGCCACCAGCAGAGAAACTAGTGCCAACACAGATACGCAGTATTTT. Full variable domain (outside the CDR3, taken from reference TRBV15 and TRBJ2-3): DAMVIQNPRYQVTQFGKPVTLSCSQTLNHNVMYWYQQKSSQAPKLLFHYYDKDFNNEADTPDNFQSRRPNTSFCFLDIRSPGLGDTAMYLCATSRETSANTDTQYFGPGTRLTVL.

This clone appeared once. The CDR3 loop reads CASSLRPFGEKLFF. In nucleotides, the CDR3 is TGTGCCAGCAGCCTGAGGCCTTTTGGTGAAAAACTGTTTTTT. V and J are TRBV7-2 and TRBJ1-4; no clear D gene. Trimming shortened V by 5 bases and J by 7 bases, and 14 bases separated the two germline ends. Germline CDR1 and CDR2: SGHTA and FQGNSA. The CDR3 loop spans 14 amino acids.

Worth noting for this clone: Other nucleotide sequences from this sample produce the same CDR3. The chain couples TRBV11-2 to TRBJ2-1; D is perhaps TRBD1 (5 bases). Between the trimmed V and J ends, which lost 5 bases and 2 bases, there was a span of 10 bases. From germline, CDR1 is SGHAT and CDR2 FQNNGV. The CDR3 contains 14 residues. Here the CDR3 reads CASSLSGPYNEQFF. In DNA form, the CDR3 reads TGTGCCAGCAGCCTATCAGGGCCCTACAATGAGCAGTTCTTC.

J is TRBJ2-7 and V is TRBV6-1, with D possibly TRBD2 on 6 matching bases. In germline, CDR1 is MNHNS, CDR2 SASEGT. This CDR3 has 14 amino acids. Trimming removed 7 bases from V and 7 bases from J, with 20 bases in between. CDR3 region: CASTVRGGLKEQYF. In DNA form, the CDR3 reads TGTGCCAGCACTGTTCGCGGAGGGCTCAAAGAGCAGTACTTC.

On this clone itself: Other DNA sequences in the sample encode the same CDR3. The CDR3 sequence is CAWSVPGAGNTIYF. DNA for the CDR3: TGTGCCTGGAGTGTACCGGGGGCAGGAAACACCATATATTTT. The chain joins TRBV30 to TRBJ1-3; perhaps TRBD1 as D (6 bases). Trimming shortened V by 0 bases and J by 4 bases, and 10 bases separated the two germline ends. This CDR3 has 14 amino acids. Germline lookup yields CDR1 GTSNPN and CDR2 SVGIG (reference sequence).

The chain carries TRBV19 and TRBJ2-4, with TRBD2 identical over 12 bases. The J segment lost 7 bases and the V segment lost 5 bases, leaving 3 bases of the junction unmatched. The CDR3 spans 14 residues. Germline assignment: CDR1 LNHDA and CDR2 SQIVND (reference sequence). The CDR3 nucleotides are TGTGCCAGTAGTCACGGGACTAGCGGGAACATTCAGTACTTC. Amino acids: CASSHGTSGNIQYF.

This chain connects TRBV6-6 to TRBJ2-1; D is perhaps TRBD2 (5 bases). V lost 4 bases and J 1 base, leaving 11 bases between the germline ends. Germline CDR1 and CDR2: MNHNY and SVGAGI (reference sequence). This CDR3 spans 15 amino acids. CDR3 region: CASSSPGMSYNEQFF. For the CDR3, the DNA is TGTGCCAGCAGTTCCCCCGGGATGTCCTACAATGAGCAGTTCTTC.

The chain joins TRBV30 to TRBJ2-5; D is tentatively TRBD1 or TRBD2 (5 bases each). Trimming cost V 8 bases and J 5 bases, with 18 bases left between them. The CDR3 sequence is 13 residues long. The germline V gene encodes CDR1 GTSNPN and CDR2 SVGIG (reference sequence). The CDR3 protein is CAVGVSAGETQYF. The CDR3 bases are TGTGCCGTAGGTGTTAGCGCAGGGGAGACCCAGTACTTC.

The chain has TRBV5-1 and TRBJ2-1; 9 bases align to TRBD2. The CDR3 is 15 amino acids. The V gene end was trimmed by 0 bases and the J gene end by 5 bases; junction bases not matched to a gene: 3. In germline, CDR1 is SGHRS, CDR2 YFSETQ. The CDR3, as DNA: TGCGCCAGCAGCTTGGAACTAGCGGGCCACAATGAGCAGTTCTTC. Protein product: CASSLELAGHNEQFF.

This chain links TRBV10-1 with TRBJ2-1; 7 bases align to TRBD2. J lost 13 bases, V lost 0 bases, and 6 bases had no gene match. Germline CDR1 and CDR2: WNHNN and SYGVQD (reference sequence). The CDR3 length is 13 residues. The CDR3 reads CASSESGGTKQFF. CDR3 nucleotides: TGCGCCAGCAGTGAGTCGGGGGGGACTAAACAGTTCTTC.

This chain links TRBV28 with TRBJ1-1; no reliable D call. CDR3 length: 13 amino acids. Trimming left V 4 bases short and J 5 bases short, with 11 bases between. The V gene's germline CDR1 is MDHEN and CDR2 SYDVKM. CDR3 coding DNA: TGTGCCAGCAGTTCCCAAGGCGATACTGAAGCTTTCTTT. It specifies CASSSQGDTEAFF. Supplemented by reference TRBV28 and TRBJ1-1, the full variable domain reads DVKVTQSSRYLVKRTGEKVFLECVQDMDHENMFWYRQDPGLGLRLIYFSYDVKMKEKGDIPEGYSVSREKKERFSLILESASTNQTSMYLCASSSQGDTEAFFGQGTRLTVV.

The V and J genes are TRBV19 and TRBJ1-1, with TRBD1 matching 11 bases. From germline, CDR1 is LNHDA and CDR2 SQIVND (reference sequence). The length of the CDR3 is 17 residues. J gave up 0 bases and V 5 bases, and 8 bases lay outside the gene matches. The CDR3 coding sequence is TGTGCCAGTAGTCGCCGCGGGACAGGGGGATTGAACACTGAAGCTTTCTTT. This sequence encodes CASSRRGTGGLNTEAFF.

The table lists this clone with many counts. This sequence joins TRBV5-4 and TRBJ2-5, with 7 bases identical to TRBD1. Germline V gene data show CDR1 as SGHNT and CDR2 as YYREEE (reference sequence). The CDR3 has 14 amino acids. V was pared by 1 base and J by 5 bases, with 5 bases of the junction left unmatched. As DNA, the CDR3 is TGTGCCAGCAGCTTGACAGGGGAATGGGAGACCCAGTACTTC. Translating it yields CASSLTGEWETQYF. Full variable domain (rest looked up from reference TRBV5-4 and TRBJ2-5): ETGVTQSPTHLIKTRGQQVTLRCSSQSGHNTVSWYQQALGQGPQFIFQYYREEENGRGNFPPRFSGLQFPNYSSELNVNALELDDSALYLCASSLTGEWETQYFGPGTRLLVL.

The chain recombines TRBV29-1 with TRBJ2-7; 10 nucleotides line up with TRBD2. The CDR3 is 15 residues long. Germline lookup yields CDR1 SQVTM and CDR2 ANQGSEA. V shed 0 bases, J shed 1 base, and the junction held 3 bases outside the gene matches. The CDR3 DNA follows: TGCAGCGTTGAAGACCCTAGCGGGAGTTCCTACGAGCAGTACTTC. It is translated as CSVEDPSGSSYEQYF.

The chain joins TRBV5-5 to TRBJ2-1; 10 bases line up with TRBD1. The CDR3 covers 14 residues. With V trimmed by 2 bases and J by 9 bases, 5 bases remained unmatched. Germline V gives CDR1 SGHKS, CDR2 YYEKEE (reference sequence). The CDR3 DNA follows: TGTGCCAGCAGCTTCGGGACAGGGGAAGGTGAGCAGTTCTTC. As protein: CASSFGTGEGEQFF.

This sequence joins TRBV28 and TRBJ2-1; 12 bases agree with TRBD1. V dropped 11 bases and J dropped 8; count of bases not matched to a gene: 7. Germline V gene data show CDR1 as MDHEN and CDR2 as SYDVKM. The CDR3 is made up of 13 amino acids. CDR3 sequence reads: CAEGQGALDEQFF. CDR3 DNA sequence: TGTGCCGAGGGACAGGGGGCTTTGGATGAGCAGTTCTTC.

The V gene is TRBV5-6, the J gene TRBJ1-1; D unresolved. Germline-derived CDR1 and CDR2 are SGHDT and YYEEEE. The CDR3 totals 13 residues. Trimming left V 1 base short and J 8 bases short, with 12 bases between. CDR3 nucleotide sequence: TGTGCCAGCAGCTTGATATCCGGTAAAGAAGCTTTCTTT. Amino acid sequence: CASSLISGKEAFF.

The rearrangement links TRBV29-1 to TRBJ2-1, with 10 nucleotides matching TRBD1. The CDR3 is 15 residues long. V lost 5 bases to trimming and J lost 3 bases; unmatched junction nucleotides: 7. Per germline, CDR1 SQVTM and CDR2 ANQGSEA. CDR3 DNA: TGCAGCGTTACAAACCGGGACAGGGGCTACAATGAGCAGTTCTTC. Translating it yields CSVTNRDRGYNEQFF.

This clone was found a few times. The genes are TRBV9 and TRBJ1-1; 9 bases map to TRBD1. This CDR3 contains 13 residues. Germline V gene lookup returns CDR1 SGDLS and CDR2 YYNGEE. V shed 8 bases, J shed 6 bases, and the junction held 8 bases outside the gene matches. CDR3 nucleotides: TGTGCCAGTTCCGGGACAGGGAAGGCTGAAGCTTTCTTT. As protein: CASSGTGKAEAFF.

This clone was recorded only once. The chain carries TRBV5-1 and TRBJ2-7; 9 bases are a match to TRBD1. Germline values: CDR1 SGHRS, CDR2 YFSETQ. V was clipped by 4 bases and J by 11 bases; unmatched bases: 10. The CDR3 loop spans 13 amino acids. The CDR3 reads CASSPGQGFLEYF. In DNA, the CDR3 is TGCGCCAGCAGCCCTGGACAGGGGTTTTTGGAGTACTTC.

The gene calls are TRBV4-1 and TRBJ2-7, with 13 bases that match TRBD2. The CDR3 consists of 17 residues. With V trimmed by 4 bases and J by 0 bases, 6 bases remained unmatched. Germline values: CDR1 MGHRA, CDR2 YSYEKL. In nucleotides, the CDR3 is TGCGCCAGCAGCCGACGGGGGACTAGCGGGGACTCCTACGAGCAGTACTTC. This sequence encodes CASSRRGTSGDSYEQYF.

The V and J genes are TRBV11-2 and TRBJ2-1; D gene unclear. Trimming took 6 bases from V and 8 from J, leaving 11 bases between them. The length of the CDR3 is 12 residues. Germline V gene data show CDR1 as SGHAT and CDR2 as FQNNGV. Here the CDR3 reads CASRGTLDEQFF. CDR3 nucleotides: TGTGCCAGCAGGGGCACCCTCGATGAGCAGTTCTTC.

The V and J genes are TRBV5-4 and TRBJ2-3; maybe TRBD2 (5 bases). Germline loops: CDR1 SGHNT, CDR2 YYREEE (reference sequence). Trimming removed 0 bases at V and 4 bases at J, with 12 bases between. The CDR3 spans 15 residues. CDR3 nucleotides: TGTGCCAGCAGCTTGGCCGGTTGGAGGTCAGATACGCAGTATTTT. It specifies CASSLAGWRSDTQYF.

As concerns this clone: Within the sample, other DNA sequences also encode this same CDR3. This chain connects TRBV28 to TRBJ2-5; D uncertain. V dropped 3 bases and J dropped 5 bases, with 13 bases sitting between them. Germline CDR1 reads MDHEN; CDR2 reads SYDVKM. The CDR3 totals 14 residues. In DNA, the CDR3 is TGTGCCAGCAGTTTGGGCCAGCCCAAGGAGACCCAGTACTTC. This gives the protein CASSLGQPKETQYF.

The J gene is TRBJ2-3, the V gene TRBV5-1, with 9 bases that match TRBD2. Germline V gene lookup returns CDR1 SGHRS and CDR2 YFSETQ. The ends lost 2 bases at V and 5 bases at J; junction bases unmatched: 6. The CDR3 sequence is 15 residues long. CDR3 loop: CASSFLAGKQDTQYF. In nucleotides, the CDR3 is TGCGCCAGCAGCTTTCTAGCGGGGAAACAAGATACGCAGTATTTT.

V is TRBV9 and J is TRBJ2-2; tentative D call: TRBD2 (5 bases). Between the trimmed V and J ends, which lost 2 bases and 5 bases, there was a span of 16 bases. This CDR3 has 16 amino acids. CDR1 SGDLS and CDR2 YYNGEE come from the germline V gene. CDR3 protein: CASSVPKLVLTGELFF. CDR3 nucleotide sequence: TGTGCCAGCAGCGTCCCCAAACTAGTTTTGACCGGGGAGCTGTTTTTT.

The chain couples TRBV7-9 to TRBJ1-4; D is unresolved. Trimming removed 1 base from V and 7 bases from J, with 13 bases in between. Germline CDR1 and CDR2: SEHNR and FQNEAQ (reference sequence). The CDR3 extends over 15 amino acids. CDR3: CASSLVGRTSEKLFF. The CDR3 region has the DNA TGTGCCAGCAGCTTAGTCGGCAGGACGAGTGAAAAACTGTTTTTT.